Here is one T cell receptor beta chain with its context. Its antigen remains unidentified. This CDR3 spans 16 amino acids. Per germline, CDR1 SGHDT and CDR2 YYEEEE. The V gene end was trimmed by 4 bases and the J gene end by 3 bases; junction bases not matched to a gene: 11. The sample originates from a study of cytomegalovirus exposure and HLA in healthy donors. The study ran its PCR with 60 Vbeta and 13 Jbeta primers. The protocol was immunoSEQ multiplex PCR, while the TCRdb copy is restricted to in-frame clones and leaves out a portion. Of about 190,000 clones listed, 79% were seen once; the top ten hold around 1.6%. Study results and caveats: Among the sequence variants, a highly shared cluster was likely an artifact of sequencing.

The chain employs TRBV5-6 and TRBJ2-3; 7 bases agree with TRBD2. The TCR sequence derives from a woman aged 18-29 years in good health and CMV-seronegative. Sequenced: PBMCs. The CDR3 loop is CASSPPPSGATDTQYF. As DNA, the CDR3 is TGTGCCAGCAGCCCCCCCCCTAGCGGAGCTACAGATACGCAGTATTTT. Full variable domain (remainder filled in from reference TRBV5-6 and TRBJ2-3): DAGVTQSPTHLIKTRGQQVTLRCSPKSGHDTVSWYQQALGQGPQFIFQYYEEEERQRGNFPDRFSGHQFPNYSSELNVNALLLGDSALYLCASSPPPSGATDTQYFGPGTRLTVL.